One and the same sample provided the 10 T cell receptor beta chains below, sequenced in a study of identical twins. TCRdb recomputed calls from the 5' RACE reads with MiXCR, one row per CDR3 protein. Of 1.5 million to 2 million distinct CDR3 sequences in the sample, around 29% were seen once. The specimen sequenced was cord blood. These receptors were obtained from a newborn girl in good health.

This clonotype occurred a few times. This chain connects TRBV10-3 to TRBJ2-1, with D possibly being TRBD2 (6 bases). This CDR3 region has 17 residues. CDR1 and CDR2 from the germline V gene are ENHRY and SYGVKD. V lost 6 bases to trimming and J lost 5 bases, with 23 bases between them. CDR3 DNA sequence: TGTGCCATCAGGACCCCGCTCGGGGGAGAGGGTAACAATGAGCAGTTCTTC. Its translation is CAIRTPLGGEGNNEQFF.

The chain combines TRBV11-2 with TRBJ2-7; no firm D call. The J call could be wrong; TRBJ2-5 is a better fit for the DNA end. Germline CDR1 and CDR2: SGHAT and FQNNGV. The CDR3 totals 13 residues. CDR3 sequence: CASSLDKGETQYF. For the CDR3, the DNA is TGTGCCAGCAGCTTAGACAAAGGAGAGACCCAGTACTTC.

The chain uses TRBV6-5 and TRBJ2-5; D unresolved. The J call could be wrong; TRBJ2-7 is a better fit for the DNA end. Germline lookup yields CDR1 MNHEY and CDR2 SVGAGI. This CDR3 is 14 amino acids long. CDR3 in amino acids: CASSYEESRYEQYF. Written as DNA, the CDR3 is TGTGCCAGCAGTTACGAGGAGTCCCGTTACGAGCAGTACTTC.

This clonotype was seen at least ten times. The chain combines TRBV29-1 with TRBJ1-2, with TRBD1 identical over 12 bases. J was trimmed by 2 bases and V by 6 bases; bases with no gene match: 7. The CDR3 consists of 15 residues. The V gene's germline CDR1 is SQVTM and CDR2 ANQGSEA. The DNA for the CDR3 is TGCAGCGTCGCCCGGGACAGGGGGCCCAACTATGGCTACACCTTC. It codes for CSVARDRGPNYGYTF.

This clonotype was counted between two and nine times. This chain links TRBV5-6 with TRBJ2-5; D uncertain. Trimming removed 3 bases at V and 5 bases at J, with 11 bases between. Germline CDR1 reads SGHDT; CDR2 reads YYEEEE. The CDR3 runs 13 residues. The CDR3 region has the DNA TGTGCCAGCAGCTCGAGATATGGGGAGACCCAGTACTTC. This gives the protein CASSSRYGETQYF. The full variable domain, its missing parts supplied by reference TRBV5-6 and TRBJ2-5, is DAGVTQSPTHLIKTRGQQVTLRCSPKSGHDTVSWYQQALGQGPQFIFQYYEEEERQRGNFPDRFSGHQFPNYSSELNVNALLLGDSALYLCASSSRYGETQYFGPGTRLLVL.

The chain links TRBV15 to TRBJ1-2; D not certain. V was clipped by 3 bases and J by 5 bases, with 16 bases between them. This CDR3 spans 15 amino acids. Germline CDR1 reads LNHNV; CDR2 reads YYDKDF (reference sequence). CDR3 DNA: TGTGCCACCAGCAGGGGCCCGTCGGGTAGATATGGCTACACCTTC. Its translation: CATSRGPSGRYGYTF. The full variable domain, with the rest looked up from reference TRBV15 and TRBJ1-2, is DAMVIQNPRYQVTQFGKPVTLSCSQTLNHNVMYWYQQKSSQAPKLLFHYYDKDFNNEADTPDNFQSRRPNTSFCFLDIRSPGLGDTAMYLCATSRGPSGRYGYTFGSGTRLTVV.

This clonotype was picked up many times. V usage is TRBV12-3 or TRBV12-4 and J usage is TRBJ2-7; D tentatively fits TRBD1 or TRBD2 (5 bases each). Deletions cut 5 bases from V and 0 bases from J, with 11 bases between. This CDR3 spans 14 amino acids. The CDR3 DNA sequence: TGTGCCAGCAGTGGTGGGGGAAGCTCCTACGAGCAGTACTTC. It is translated as CASSGGGSSYEQYF.

Concerning this clonotype itself: Possible read error: a much larger clone is one base away. The chain combines TRBV29-1 with TRBJ2-3, with TRBD2 identical over 9 bases. From germline, CDR1 is SQVTM and CDR2 ANQGSEA. This CDR3 comprises 14 residues. The CDR3 here is CSVAVAGVTDAQYF. As DNA, the CDR3 is TGCAGCGTTGCAGTAGCGGGAGTAACAGATGCGCAGTATTTT.

The chain combines TRBV7-9 with TRBJ2-1; TRBD1 matches 7 bases. With 5 bases clipped from V and 0 bases from J, the junction kept 10 bases outside the gene matches. Germline assignment: CDR1 SEHNR and CDR2 FQNEAQ (reference sequence). CDR3 length: 17 residues. The CDR3, as DNA: TGTGCCAGCAGCCTAGGGACAGTAGTCTACTCCTACAATGAGCAGTTCTTC. Amino acid sequence: CASSLGTVVYSYNEQFF.

This clonotype was detected only once. The J gene is TRBJ1-1, the V gene TRBV6-5, with D possibly being TRBD1 (5 bases). Trimming stripped 0 bases from V and 11 bases from J, with 16 bases between. CDR1 is MNHEY and CDR2 is SVGAGI in the germline V gene. The CDR3 has 14 amino acids. The CDR3 loop reads CASSYSAGLRGAFF. For the CDR3, the DNA is TGTGCCAGCAGTTACTCTGCGGGGCTTAGAGGGGCTTTCTTT.